The 20 T cell receptor beta chains reported below all come from one sample, sequenced in a study of blood T cell repertoires in COVID-19. Data came from immunoSEQ multiplex PCR; TCRdb stores just in-frame clones and leaves some out. In the table there are 250,000 to 300,000 clones, 89% of which are singletons. The specimen was peripheral blood. These TCRs come from a woman aged 40 to 49 who had recovered from COVID-19.

The chain is built from TRBV7-9 and TRBJ2-3; 10 bases are shared with TRBD1. J lost 2 bases, V lost 5 bases, and 7 bases had no gene match. The CDR3 has 16 residues. Germline CDR1 and CDR2: SEHNR and FQNEAQ (reference sequence). As DNA, the CDR3 is TGTGCCAGCAGCGACCCGGGACAGGGGACCACAGATACGCAGTATTTT. Its translation: CASSDPGQGTTDTQYF. Full variable domain (outside the CDR3, taken from reference TRBV7-9 and TRBJ2-3): DTGVSQNPRHKITKRGQNVTFRCDPISEHNRLYWYRQTLGQGPEFLTYFQNEAQLEKSRLLSDRFSAERPKGSFSTLEIQRTEQGDSAMYLCASSDPGQGTTDTQYFGPGTRLTVL.

This clone was found once. This chain uses TRBV30 with TRBJ1-4, with D possibly being TRBD1 (6 bases). CDR3 length equals 15 residues. The germline V and J ends were trimmed by 2 bases and 7 bases, with 17 bases remaining between them. Per germline, CDR1 GTSNPN and CDR2 SVGIG (reference sequence). The DNA of the CDR3 is TGTGCCTGGAGTCACGGGACAACGGGAGGTGAAAAACTGTTTTTT. The encoded protein is CAWSHGTTGGEKLFF.

The chain has TRBV27 and TRBJ2-7, with 7 bases identical to TRBD2. The CDR3 covers 14 residues. Germline V lookup: CDR1 MNHEY, CDR2 SMNVEV (reference sequence). After removal of 3 bases from V and 4 bases from J, the junction contained 6 bases not matched to a gene. The CDR3 DNA reads TGTGCCAGCAGTTTGGGGACTATACCATACGAGCAGTACTTC. This sequence encodes CASSLGTIPYEQYF.

The rearrangement uses TRBV5-4 and TRBJ2-3; 12 positions agree with TRBD2. Germline V lookup: CDR1 SGHNT, CDR2 YYREEE (reference sequence). This CDR3 is 17 amino acids long. V lost 0 bases and J lost 2; bases outside the gene matches: 4. The CDR3 is CASSLARLAGVTDTQYF. CDR3 nucleotides: TGTGCCAGCAGCTTGGCTCGACTAGCGGGGGTCACAGATACGCAGTATTTT.

The chain recombines TRBV6-5 with TRBJ2-7; TRBD2 is a possible D gene (7 bases). The germline V gene has CDR1 MNHEY and CDR2 SVGAGI. The CDR3 is 14 residues long. Trimming took 8 bases from V and 4 from J, leaving 18 bases between them. CDR3 sequence (DNA): TGTGCCAGCCTTTCCCCCAGGGGAGGGTACGAGCAGTACTTC. Protein product: CASLSPRGGYEQYF.

The chain is built from TRBV5-4 and TRBJ2-5, with 8 positions matching TRBD2. CDR3 size: 17 residues. V shed 4 bases and J 1 base; nucleotides not matched to a gene: 12. CDR1 is SGHNT, CDR2 YYREEE, per germline (reference sequence). In nucleotides, the CDR3 is TGTGCCAGCAGCCGGAGATTGAGCGGGAGTAGCCAAGAGACCCAGTACTTC. Its translation is CASSRRLSGSSQETQYF.

This chain joins TRBV5-1 and TRBJ2-1, with a tentative D call TRBD1 (5 bases). The V end was cut by 1 base, the J end by 5 bases, with 10 bases between. The CDR3 consists of 14 residues. Germline CDR1 is SGHRS and CDR2 is YFSETQ. The CDR3 coding sequence is TGCGCCAGCAGCTTGCAGGGAACTAACAATGAGCAGTTCTTC. As protein: CASSLQGTNNEQFF.

J is TRBJ2-2 and V is TRBV7-6; 7 nucleotides match TRBD1. The CDR3 has 15 amino acids. Trimming cost V 5 bases and J 7 bases; bases outside gene matches: 10. Germline V CDR1 and CDR2: SGHVS, FNYEAQ. CDR3 sequence (DNA): TGTGCCAGCAGCATGAGACAGGGACGGGACGGGGAGCTGTTTTTT. Translated: CASSMRQGRDGELFF.

V gene TRBV18 combines with J gene TRBJ1-1; D gene uncertain. Trimming took off 5 bases at V and 1 base at J, with 11 bases between the two ends. Germline CDR1 and CDR2: KGHSH and LQKENI. The CDR3 totals 14 residues. The CDR3 DNA follows: TGTGCCAGCTCATCCACAGCCGGGAACACTGAAGCTTTCTTT. This translates into CASSSTAGNTEAFF.

The DNA of the CDR3 is TGTGCCAGCAGCGGGCCAGGCTCCTACGAGCAGTACTTC. Its translation: CASSGPGSYEQYF. This chain uses TRBV11-2 with TRBJ2-7; D gene ambiguous. Trimming shortened V by 5 bases and J by 0 bases, and 8 bases separated the two germline ends. The CDR3 covers 13 residues. CDR1 SGHAT and CDR2 FQNNGV come from the germline V gene.

The rearrangement links TRBV4-1 to TRBJ2-7, with 9 bases identical to TRBD1. CDR3 size: 19 residues. J lost 5 bases, V lost 0 bases, and 17 bases had no gene match. CDR1 is MGHRA, CDR2 YSYEKL, per germline. CDR3 DNA sequence: TGCGCCAGCAGCCAAGATAAGGGTGAACCGGGACAGGGAGTCCACGAGCAGTACTTC. Its translation: CASSQDKGEPGQGVHEQYF.

This clone was found a few times. The CDR3 DNA is TGCGCCAGCAGCTTGGTGCCAGGAGGCTCCTACGAGCAGTACTTC. Protein product: CASSLVPGGSYEQYF. The V call is TRBV5-1, the J call TRBJ2-7; tentatively, D is TRBD2 (5 bases). CDR1 is SGHRS and CDR2 is YFSETQ in the germline V gene. Trimming stripped 0 bases from V and 0 bases from J, with 10 bases between. This CDR3 region has 15 residues. Supplemented by reference TRBV5-1 and TRBJ2-7, the full variable domain reads KAGVTQTPRYLIKTRGQQVTLSCSPISGHRSVSWYQQTPGQGLQFLFEYFSETQRNKGNFPGRFSGRQFSNSRSEMNVSTLELGDSALYLCASSLVPGGSYEQYFGPGTRLTVT.

The chain couples TRBV25-1 to TRBJ1-2; 8 bases are a match to TRBD1. Germline V CDR1 and CDR2: MGHDK, SYGVNS. J lost 7 bases, V lost 2 bases, and 6 bases had no gene match. This CDR3 spans 14 amino acids. The DNA of the CDR3 is TGTGCCAGCAGTGAAGTGGACAGGGTCGGTGGCTACACCTTC. Its protein product is CASSEVDRVGGYTF.

The chain links TRBV30 to TRBJ1-3; D gene uncertain. In germline, CDR1 is GTSNPN, CDR2 SVGIG (reference sequence). The V and J ends lost 2 bases and 4 bases respectively, with 15 bases between them. The CDR3 is 15 residues long. The CDR3 protein is CAWSLTANFGNTIYF. The CDR3 DNA reads as TGTGCCTGGAGTTTAACAGCTAACTTCGGAAACACCATATATTTT.

This clone was detected only once. The gene calls are TRBV12-5 and TRBJ1-6; D unresolved. CDR3 length equals 13 residues. Trimming stripped 5 bases from V and 8 bases from J, with 10 bases between. From germline, CDR1 is LGHNT and CDR2 FRNRAP. The CDR3 is CASGLQMDSPLHF. As DNA, the CDR3 is TGTGCTAGTGGTCTCCAGATGGATTCACCCCTCCACTTT.

This clone was counted between two and nine times. V gene TRBV6-1 combines with J gene TRBJ1-5, with a possible D match to TRBD1 (5 bases). This CDR3 comprises 15 residues. CDR1 and CDR2 from the germline V gene are MNHNS and SASEGT. V shed 2 bases and J shed 6 bases, with 14 bases lying between them. The CDR3: CASSELAGVSQPQHF. The CDR3 DNA sequence: TGTGCCAGCAGTGAACTGGCGGGGGTGTCTCAGCCCCAGCATTTT.

The chain recombines TRBV7-8 with TRBJ1-3, with D perhaps matching TRBD1 (5 bases). CDR3 length: 15 amino acids. V was cut by 6 bases and J by 0 bases, with 12 bases left in between. Per germline, CDR1 SGHVS and CDR2 FQNEAQ. For the CDR3, the DNA is TGTGCCAGCAGTATCGCGGGGGACTCTGGAAACACCATATATTTT. It yields the protein CASSIAGDSGNTIYF.

J is TRBJ2-1 and V is TRBV7-3; TRBD1 might be the D (6 bases). CDR1 is SGHTA, CDR2 FQGTGA, per germline. Trimming cost V 2 bases and J 3 bases, with 14 bases left between them. There are 16 residues in the CDR3. CDR3 nucleotides: TGTGCCAGCAGCTTAGGGGGCGGCGGACGCTACAATGAGCAGTTCTTC. This gives the protein CASSLGGGGRYNEQFF.

The V call is TRBV4-1, the J call TRBJ2-6; perhaps TRBD1 as D (6 bases). Trimming pared 5 bases from V and 2 bases from J, leaving 16 bases between. Germline values: CDR1 MGHRA, CDR2 YSYEKL. The CDR3 extends over 17 amino acids. In DNA form, the CDR3 reads TGCGCCAGCAGCTTCTCGGGACATTCGACTGGGGCCAACGTCCTGACTTTC. This encodes CASSFSGHSTGANVLTF.

The V gene is TRBV28, the J gene TRBJ2-1; D is ambiguous. V lost 2 bases to trimming and J lost 0 bases, with 8 bases between them. In germline, CDR1 is MDHEN, CDR2 SYDVKM. This CDR3 has 15 residues. CDR3 bases: TGTGCCAGCAGTTTAGGGCCCAGCTCCTACAATGAGCAGTTCTTC. As protein: CASSLGPSSYNEQFF.